The 29 T cell receptor beta chains below come from one sample, sequenced in a study of shared T cell receptors in the human thymus. Only in-frame clones appear in the TCRdb table, and some are missing; sequencing was by immunoSEQ multiplex PCR. There are around 730,000 clones in the sample; 80% to 90% occur only once, and 0.0095% to 0.013% lies in the top ten. These sequences were also reported in another study, on human thymus T cells.

Sequencing was done on a sample of thymocytes. The source is a girl under two years old with a congenital heart defect.

V gene TRBV4-1 combines with J gene TRBJ1-1; TRBD1 agrees at 7 bases. CDR3 length equals 16 residues. Losses at the gene ends were 1 base for V and 0 bases for J; bases not matched to a gene: 5. Germline V gene lookup returns CDR1 MGHRA and CDR2 YSYEKL. CDR3 sequence: CASSQGQGQMNTEAFF. Here the CDR3 DNA reads TGCGCCAGCAGCCAAGGACAGGGCCAGATGAACACTGAAGCTTTCTTT.

The V call is TRBV6-6, the J call TRBJ2-3; 8 bases are a match to TRBD2. V trimming: 4 bases; J trimming: 2 bases; junction bases outside the gene matches: 5. Per germline, CDR1 MNHNY and CDR2 SVGAGI (reference sequence). The CDR3 has 15 residues. CDR3 loop: CASSSGGAYTDTQYF. CDR3 nucleotide sequence: TGTGCCAGCAGTTCCGGGGGGGCCTACACAGATACGCAGTATTTT.

The chain uses TRBV10-3 and TRBJ1-2; 7 nucleotides line up with TRBD1. V lost 11 bases, J lost 1 base, and 7 bases stayed unmatched. The CDR3 contains 13 residues. Germline V CDR1 and CDR2: ENHRY, SYGVKD. CDR3 sequence: CASQGEINYGYTF. CDR3 DNA: TGTGCCTCTCAGGGGGAGATTAACTATGGCTACACCTTC.

The chain is built from TRBV14 and TRBJ1-1, with D possibly matching TRBD1 (6 bases). Deletions cut 4 bases from V and 0 bases from J, with 15 bases between. Germline V gene data show CDR1 as SGHDN and CDR2 as FVKESK. CDR3 size: 16 residues. The CDR3 nucleotides read TGTGCCAGCAGCCTAGGGACACACCGAATGAACACTGAAGCTTTCTTT. Its protein product is CASSLGTHRMNTEAFF.

The genes are TRBV9 and TRBJ1-5; D is undetermined. This CDR3 is built from 17 residues. The V gene lost 1 base and the J gene lost 4 bases, with 18 bases spanning the gap. Germline V gives CDR1 SGDLS, CDR2 YYNGEE. The CDR3 spells CASSVLFRWCPNQPQHF. CDR3 bases: TGTGCCAGCAGCGTATTGTTCCGGTGGTGTCCGAATCAGCCCCAGCATTTT.

This clone came up a few times. The rearrangement joins TRBV27 to TRBJ1-2, with D perhaps TRBD1 (6 bases). The V gene lost 7 bases and the J gene lost 4 bases, with 19 bases spanning the gap. This CDR3 region has 15 residues. CDR1 and CDR2 from the germline V gene are MNHEY and SMNVEV (reference sequence). The CDR3, as DNA: TGTGCCAGCACTCCCGCACAGGGAATCGGCTATGGCTACACCTTC. Translation gives CASTPAQGIGYGYTF.

The rearrangement uses TRBV4-2 and TRBJ2-5; no clear D gene. The CDR3 consists of 14 residues. Looked up from germline, CDR1 is LGHNA and CDR2 is YNFKEQ. V dropped 0 bases and J dropped 7 bases, with 12 bases sitting between them. This CDR3 reads CASSQDPVRRTQYF. DNA of the CDR3: TGTGCCAGCAGCCAAGACCCCGTTCGGAGGACCCAGTACTTC.

The chain has TRBV7-9 and TRBJ2-7; D might be TRBD1 (6 bases). Germline V gene sequence: CDR1 SEHNR, CDR2 FQNEAQ (reference sequence). The germline V and J ends were trimmed by 5 bases and 2 bases, with 22 bases remaining between them. The CDR3 is 17 amino acids. This CDR3 reads CASSPRGRGGSTYEQYF. As DNA, the CDR3 is TGTGCCAGCAGCCCCCGGGGCAGGGGCGGGTCTACCTACGAGCAGTACTTC.

As for this clone: It is unclear where the CDR3 begins or ends on the DNA, so no DNA is shown, and the CDR3 is as TCRdb lists it. This CDR3 is CASSLVGLGARYF. This chain uses TRBV5-1 with TRBJ2-3; the table's D call, TRBD1, has no DNA check behind it. Both ends counted, the CDR3 spans 13 residues. The germline gives CDR1 SGHRS, CDR2 YFSETQ.

The chain is built from TRBV25-1 and TRBJ1-2; 9 nucleotides line up with TRBD1. The CDR3 sequence is 14 residues long. Germline V gene data show CDR1 as MGHDK and CDR2 as SYGVNS. The ends lost 4 bases at V and 3 bases at J; junction bases unmatched: 3. The CDR3 region has the DNA TGTGCCAGCAGTGGGGACAGGGCTCACTATGGCTACACCTTC. This codes for CASSGDRAHYGYTF.

The genes are TRBV11-2 and TRBJ2-2; TRBD1 might be the D (6 bases). V was trimmed by 0 bases and J by 4 bases, leaving 9 bases between them. The CDR3 covers 15 residues. Germline V gives CDR1 SGHAT, CDR2 FQNNGV. DNA of the CDR3: TGTGCCAGCAGCTTAGAAGGGGGTAGCACCGGGGAGCTGTTTTTT. Its translation: CASSLEGGSTGELFF.

The gene calls are TRBV7-2 and TRBJ2-7, with TRBD2 as a possible D gene (7 bases). Germline CDR1 SGHTA, CDR2 FQGNSA. V lost 1 base, J lost 10 bases, and 17 bases lay in between. The CDR3 has 14 amino acids. CDR3 in DNA: TGTGCCAGCAGCTTAGGGGGGCGGGGAGGGTCTCAGTACTTC. This gives the protein CASSLGGRGGSQYF.

The J gene is TRBJ1-5, the V gene TRBV19; D remains ambiguous. V was clipped by 3 bases and J by 5 bases, with 11 bases between them. The CDR3 runs to 14 residues. Looked up from germline, CDR1 is LNHDA and CDR2 is SQIVND (reference sequence). CDR3 in amino acids: CASSIFEGDQPQHF. In DNA form, the CDR3 reads TGTGCCAGTAGTATTTTTGAAGGAGATCAGCCCCAGCATTTT. The variable domain in full, completed from reference TRBV19 and TRBJ1-5, reads DGGITQSPKYLFRKEGQNVTLSCEQNLNHDAMYWYRQDPGQGLRLIYYSQIVNDFQKGDIAEGYSVSREKKESFPLTVTSAQKNPTAFYLCASSIFEGDQPQHFGDGTRLSIL.

CDR3 sequence: CASSSQGPLGYTF. The DNA for the CDR3 is TGTGCCAGCAGCTCGCAGGGCCCACTCGGCTACACCTTC. The V and J genes are TRBV7-9 and TRBJ1-2, with D possibly matching TRBD1 (5 bases). Trimming shortened V by 4 bases and J by 8 bases, and 14 bases separated the two germline ends. CDR3 size: 13 residues. Germline lookup yields CDR1 SEHNR and CDR2 FQNEAQ (reference sequence).

The chain combines TRBV29-1 with TRBJ2-7; D unresolved. Trimming pared 1 base from V and 2 bases from J, leaving 6 bases between. Germline lookup yields CDR1 SQVTM and CDR2 ANQGSEA. This CDR3 contains 12 residues. CDR3 sequence: CSVEGAPYEQYF. The CDR3 bases are TGCAGCGTTGAAGGCGCACCCTACGAGCAGTACTTC.

The CDR3 loop reads CASSFRQGFMNTEAFF. Here the CDR3 DNA reads TGTGCCAGCAGCTTCCGACAGGGTTTCATGAACACTGAAGCTTTCTTT. This rearrangement joins TRBV11-2 to TRBJ1-1; 7 bases are shared with TRBD1. J lost 0 bases, V lost 3 bases, and 7 bases had no gene match. CDR1 SGHAT and CDR2 FQNNGV come from the germline V gene. There are 16 residues in the CDR3.

The V and J genes are TRBV4-1 and TRBJ1-5; TRBD1 matches 7 bases. Germline V lookup: CDR1 MGHRA, CDR2 YSYEKL. The CDR3 runs 16 residues. V lost 0 bases to trimming and J lost 5 bases; unmatched junction nucleotides: 7. CDR3 sequence: CASSQDLRTGDQPQHF. In DNA form, the CDR3 reads TGCGCCAGCAGCCAAGATCTTAGGACAGGTGATCAGCCCCAGCATTTT.

V is TRBV2 and J is TRBJ1-4, with a possible D match to TRBD1 (6 bases). This CDR3 spans 14 amino acids. Trimming took off 8 bases at V and 8 bases at J, with 18 bases between the two ends. Germline assignment: CDR1 SNHLY and CDR2 FYNNEI. The chain's CDR3 is CASGKGEGVEKLFF. CDR3 in DNA: TGTGCCAGCGGAAAGGGGGAAGGGGTAGAAAAACTGTTTTTT.

This sequence joins TRBV7-2 and TRBJ1-1; TRBD1 agrees at 8 bases. This CDR3 has 16 residues. Germline assignment: CDR1 SGHTA and CDR2 FQGNSA. V lost 1 base to trimming and J lost 2 bases; unmatched junction nucleotides: 6. CDR3 DNA sequence: TGTGCCAGCAGCTTAGGAGGTGACAGGGGAAACACTGAAGCTTTCTTT. Translating it yields CASSLGGDRGNTEAFF.

Only one count was recorded for this clone. The genes are TRBV5-1 and TRBJ2-7, with D unresolved. Germline lookup yields CDR1 SGHRS and CDR2 YFSETQ. V was trimmed by 0 bases and J by 3 bases, leaving 16 bases between them. The CDR3 loop spans 16 amino acids. This CDR3 is CASSLGPFSLLYEQYF. DNA of the CDR3: TGCGCCAGCAGCTTGGGGCCGTTCTCCCTCCTCTACGAGCAGTACTTC.

The CDR3 protein is CASSPRQGLAKNIQYF. The CDR3 coding sequence is TGTGCCAGCAGCCCGAGACAGGGACTAGCCAAAAACATTCAGTACTTC. The V gene is TRBV11-2, the J gene TRBJ2-4; possibly TRBD1 for D (7 bases). V dropped 5 bases and J dropped 0 bases, with 14 bases sitting between them. CDR1 is SGHAT, CDR2 FQNNGV, per germline. This CDR3 is built from 16 residues.

V and J are TRBV4-3 and TRBJ2-4, with D uncertain. Germline V gene sequence: CDR1 LGHNA, CDR2 YSLEER. Trimming shortened V by 0 bases and J by 0 bases, and 12 bases separated the two germline ends. The CDR3 is 17 amino acids. The CDR3 here is CASSQEVSLVAKNIQYF. The CDR3 nucleotides read TGCGCCAGCAGCCAAGAAGTCAGTCTGGTAGCCAAAAACATTCAGTACTTC.

The V and J genes are TRBV27 and TRBJ2-4; a weak D match, TRBD2 (6 bases). Germline V gene sequence: CDR1 MNHEY, CDR2 SMNVEV (reference sequence). Trimming cost V 6 bases and J 0 bases, with 21 bases left between them. The CDR3 totals 18 residues. The CDR3, as DNA: TGTGCCAGCAGCCTACGTCCCGACGGGGGTTTAGCCAAAAACATTCAGTACTTC. Its translation is CASSLRPDGGLAKNIQYF.

CDR3 in amino acids: CASSIGGRGKQPQHF. For the CDR3, the DNA is TGTGCCAGTAGTATTGGGGGCAGGGGTAAGCAGCCCCAGCATTTT. The rearrangement uses TRBV19 and TRBJ1-5; D possibly corresponds to TRBD1 (6 bases). The V gene's germline CDR1 is LNHDA and CDR2 SQIVND (reference sequence). With 3 bases removed from V and 7 bases from J, the gap between germline ends came to 16 bases. There are 15 residues in the CDR3.

This clone was recorded once. Written as DNA, the CDR3 is TGTGCCAGTAGTAGATCAACGGGACAGGCCTACGAGCAGTACTTC. This translates into CASSRSTGQAYEQYF. The V call is TRBV19, the J call TRBJ2-7; TRBD1 agrees at 8 bases. V shed 4 bases, J shed 2 bases, and the junction held 7 bases outside the gene matches. This CDR3 region has 15 residues. Germline V gives CDR1 LNHDA, CDR2 SQIVND (reference sequence).

J is TRBJ2-2 and V is TRBV5-1, with D maybe TRBD1 (6 bases). CDR1 and CDR2 (germline): SGHRS, YFSETQ. V dropped 6 bases and J dropped 4 bases, with 10 bases sitting between them. The CDR3 covers 13 residues. The CDR3 loop reads CASIETGTGELFF. DNA of the CDR3: TGCGCCAGCATCGAGACAGGCACCGGGGAGCTGTTTTTT. The full variable domain, completed using reference TRBV5-1 and TRBJ2-2, is KAGVTQTPRYLIKTRGQQVTLSCSPISGHRSVSWYQQTPGQGLQFLFEYFSETQRNKGNFPGRFSGRQFSNSRSEMNVSTLELGDSALYLCASIETGTGELFFGEGSRLTVL.

Concerning this clone itself: This same CDR3 is encoded by further DNA sequences in the sample. The rearrangement links TRBV5-1 to TRBJ2-7; D may be TRBD1 (5 bases). The V and J ends lost 1 base and 1 base respectively, with 6 bases between them. The CDR3 totals 13 residues. CDR1 and CDR2 (germline): SGHRS, YFSETQ. CDR3 DNA sequence: TGCGCCAGCAGCTTGCAGGGTTCCTACGAGCAGTACTTC. This translates into CASSLQGSYEQYF.

The chain combines TRBV6-6 with TRBJ1-5; D is uncertain. Trimming pared 10 bases from V and 4 bases from J, leaving 14 bases between. CDR1 and CDR2 from the germline V gene are MNHNY and SVGAGI (reference sequence). The CDR3 totals 13 residues. In DNA, the CDR3 is TGTGCCACCGCCCGGGGTGCAAATCAGCCCCAGCATTTT. It codes for CATARGANQPQHF.

The chain employs TRBV5-1 and TRBJ2-2, with D unresolved. V was cut by 0 bases and J by 6 bases, with 6 bases left in between. The germline V gene has CDR1 SGHRS and CDR2 YFSETQ. The CDR3 runs to 13 residues. The CDR3 reads CASSLERAGELFF. The CDR3 DNA is TGCGCCAGCAGCTTGGAACGGGCCGGGGAGCTGTTTTTT.